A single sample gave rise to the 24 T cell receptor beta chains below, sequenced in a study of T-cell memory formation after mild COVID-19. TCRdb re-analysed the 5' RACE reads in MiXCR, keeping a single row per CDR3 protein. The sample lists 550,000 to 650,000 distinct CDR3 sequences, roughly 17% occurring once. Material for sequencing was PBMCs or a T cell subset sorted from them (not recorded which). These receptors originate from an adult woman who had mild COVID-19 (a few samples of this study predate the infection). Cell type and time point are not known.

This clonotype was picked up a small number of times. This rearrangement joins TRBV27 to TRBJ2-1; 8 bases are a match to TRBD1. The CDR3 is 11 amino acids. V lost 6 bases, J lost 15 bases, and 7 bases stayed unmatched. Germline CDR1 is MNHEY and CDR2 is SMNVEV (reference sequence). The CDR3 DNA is TGTGCCAGCAGCCGGACAGGGACCAGGTTCTTC. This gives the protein CASSRTGTRFF.

The CDR3 loop is CASSESRGQETQYF. CDR3 bases: TGTGCCAGCAGTGAATCGCGGGGCCAAGAGACCCAGTACTTC. This chain uses TRBV6-1 with TRBJ2-5; tentatively, D is TRBD2 (6 bases). Trimming removed 2 bases at V and 1 base at J, with 8 bases between. The CDR3 extends over 14 amino acids. Germline assignment: CDR1 MNHNS and CDR2 SASEGT.

The CDR3 coding sequence is TGCGCCAGCAGCCAAGACCAAAGCGGGGTCGGGCAGTATTTT. This gives the protein CASSQDQSGVGQYF. V is TRBV4-3 and J is TRBJ2-3, with 7 bases aligning to TRBD2. The J segment lost 11 bases and the V segment lost 0 bases, leaving 8 bases of the junction unmatched. The CDR3 loop spans 14 amino acids. The germline V gene has CDR1 LGHNA and CDR2 YSLEER.

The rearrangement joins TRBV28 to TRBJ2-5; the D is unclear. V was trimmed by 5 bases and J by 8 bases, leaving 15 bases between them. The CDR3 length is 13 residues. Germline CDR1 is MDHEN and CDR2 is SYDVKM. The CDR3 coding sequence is TGTGCCAGCAGTATAGGATTGGAAGGAACCCAGTACTTC. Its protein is CASSIGLEGTQYF.

The CDR3 is CASSSVPVGTDTQYF. DNA of the CDR3: TGTGCCAGCAGCTCGGTCCCTGTCGGCACAGATACGCAGTATTTT. J is TRBJ2-3 and V is TRBV5-6, with D unresolved. V dropped 3 bases and J dropped 1 base, with 12 bases sitting between them. Germline CDR1 SGHDT, CDR2 YYEEEE. The CDR3 has 15 amino acids.

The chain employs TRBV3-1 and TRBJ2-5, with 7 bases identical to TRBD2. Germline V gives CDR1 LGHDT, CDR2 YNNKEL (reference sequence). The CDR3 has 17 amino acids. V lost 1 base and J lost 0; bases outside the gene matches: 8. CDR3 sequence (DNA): TGTGCCAGCAGCCAAGTGACGCTAGCGGCCTACCAAGAGACCCAGTACTTC. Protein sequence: CASSQVTLAAYQETQYF.

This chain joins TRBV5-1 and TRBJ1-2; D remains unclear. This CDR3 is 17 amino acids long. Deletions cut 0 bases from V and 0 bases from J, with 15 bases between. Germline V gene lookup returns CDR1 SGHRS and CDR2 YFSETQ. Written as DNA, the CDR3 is TGCGCCAGCAGCTTGGCCGTTTATACGGGATCTAACTATGGCTACACCTTC. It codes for CASSLAVYTGSNYGYTF.

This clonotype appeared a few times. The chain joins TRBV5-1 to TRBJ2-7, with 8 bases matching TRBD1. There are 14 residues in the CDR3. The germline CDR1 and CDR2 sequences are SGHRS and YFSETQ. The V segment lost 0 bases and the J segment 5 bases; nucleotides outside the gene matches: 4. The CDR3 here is CASSLGGQGDEQYF. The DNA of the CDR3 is TGCGCCAGCAGCTTGGGAGGACAGGGCGACGAGCAGTACTTC.

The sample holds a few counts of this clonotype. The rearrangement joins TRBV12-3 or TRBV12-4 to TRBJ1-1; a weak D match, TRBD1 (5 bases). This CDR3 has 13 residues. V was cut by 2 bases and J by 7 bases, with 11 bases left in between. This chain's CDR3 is CASSLLGTGEAFF. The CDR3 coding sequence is TGTGCCAGCAGTTTACTGGGGACGGGTGAAGCTTTCTTT.

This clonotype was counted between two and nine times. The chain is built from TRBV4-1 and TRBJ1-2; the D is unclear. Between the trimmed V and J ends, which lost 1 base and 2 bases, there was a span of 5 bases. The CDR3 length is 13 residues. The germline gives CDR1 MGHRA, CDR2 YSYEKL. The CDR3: CASSQVLNYGYTF. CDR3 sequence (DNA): TGCGCCAGCAGCCAAGTGTTAAACTATGGCTACACCTTC.

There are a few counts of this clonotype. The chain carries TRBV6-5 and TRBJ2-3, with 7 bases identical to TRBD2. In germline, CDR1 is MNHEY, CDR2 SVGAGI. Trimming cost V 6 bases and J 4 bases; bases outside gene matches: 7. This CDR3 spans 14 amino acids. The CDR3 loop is CASRAGTGPDTQYF. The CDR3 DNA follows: TGTGCCAGCAGAGCGGGGACGGGCCCAGATACGCAGTATTTT.

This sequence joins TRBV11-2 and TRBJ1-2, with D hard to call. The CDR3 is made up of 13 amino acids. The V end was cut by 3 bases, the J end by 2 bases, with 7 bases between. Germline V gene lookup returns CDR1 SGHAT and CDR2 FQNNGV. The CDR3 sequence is CASSFARNYGYTF. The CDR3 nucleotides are TGTGCCAGCAGCTTCGCAAGGAACTATGGCTACACCTTC.

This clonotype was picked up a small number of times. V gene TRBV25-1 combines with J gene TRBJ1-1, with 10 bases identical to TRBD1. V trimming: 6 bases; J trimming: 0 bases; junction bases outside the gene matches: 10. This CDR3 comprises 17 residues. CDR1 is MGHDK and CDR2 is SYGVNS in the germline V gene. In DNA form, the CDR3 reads TGTGCCAGCAGAAAAGTGGGACAGGGGAGCATGAACACTGAAGCTTTCTTT. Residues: CASRKVGQGSMNTEAFF.

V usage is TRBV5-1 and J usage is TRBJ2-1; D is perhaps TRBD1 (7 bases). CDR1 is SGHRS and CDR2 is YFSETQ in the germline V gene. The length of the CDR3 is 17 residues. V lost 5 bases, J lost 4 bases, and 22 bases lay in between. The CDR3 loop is CASSYRSPEGQYNEQFF. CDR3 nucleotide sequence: TGCGCCAGCAGTTACAGAAGTCCGGAGGGACAGTACAATGAGCAGTTCTTC.

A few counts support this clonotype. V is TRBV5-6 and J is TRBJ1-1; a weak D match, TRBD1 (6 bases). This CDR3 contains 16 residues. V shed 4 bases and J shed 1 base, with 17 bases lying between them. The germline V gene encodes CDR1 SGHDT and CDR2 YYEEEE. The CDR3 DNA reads TGTGCCAGCAGCCCCTCTACAGGGTACAGGAACACTGAAGCTTTCTTT. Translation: CASSPSTGYRNTEAFF.

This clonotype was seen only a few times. CDR3 sequence: CSASSGTGYVAFF. CDR3 sequence (DNA): TGCAGTGCTAGTAGCGGGACAGGTTACGTGGCTTTCTTT. The genes are TRBV20-1 and TRBJ1-1; 8 bases are shared with TRBD1. V gave up 3 bases and J gave up 11 bases; unmatched junction bases: 11. Germline CDR1 DFQATT, CDR2 SNEGSKA (reference sequence). The CDR3 is 13 amino acids.

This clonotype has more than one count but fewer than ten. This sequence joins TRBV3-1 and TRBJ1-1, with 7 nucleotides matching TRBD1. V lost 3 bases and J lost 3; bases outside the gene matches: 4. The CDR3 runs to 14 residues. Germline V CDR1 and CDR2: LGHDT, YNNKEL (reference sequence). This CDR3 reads CASSQRQGYTEAFF. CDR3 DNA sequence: TGTGCCAGCAGCCAGAGACAGGGCTACACTGAAGCTTTCTTT. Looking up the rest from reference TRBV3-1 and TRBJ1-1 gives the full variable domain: DTAVSQTPKYLVTQMGNDKSIKCEQNLGHDTMYWYKQDSKKFLKIMFSYNNKELIINETVPNRFSPKSPDKAHLNLHINSLELGDSAVYFCASSQRQGYTEAFFGQGTRLTVV.

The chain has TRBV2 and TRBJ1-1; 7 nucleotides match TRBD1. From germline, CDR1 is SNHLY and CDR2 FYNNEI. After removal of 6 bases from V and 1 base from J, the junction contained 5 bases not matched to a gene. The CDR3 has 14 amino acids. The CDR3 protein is CASRVQGWNTEAFF. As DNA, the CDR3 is TGTGCCAGCAGGGTACAGGGGTGGAACACTGAAGCTTTCTTT.

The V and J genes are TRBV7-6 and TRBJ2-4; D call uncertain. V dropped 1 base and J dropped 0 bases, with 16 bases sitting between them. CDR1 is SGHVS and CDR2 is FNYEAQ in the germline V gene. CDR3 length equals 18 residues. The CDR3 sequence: CASSLVPQIRLAKNIQYF. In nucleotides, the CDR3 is TGTGCCAGCAGCTTAGTCCCTCAAATCCGACTAGCCAAAAACATTCAGTACTTC.

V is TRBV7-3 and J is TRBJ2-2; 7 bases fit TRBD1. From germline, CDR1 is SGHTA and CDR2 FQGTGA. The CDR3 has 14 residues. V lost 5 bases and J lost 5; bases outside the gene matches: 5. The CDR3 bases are TGTGCCAGCAGCGCCTCGACAGGGACCGGGGAGCTGTTTTTT. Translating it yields CASSASTGTGELFF.

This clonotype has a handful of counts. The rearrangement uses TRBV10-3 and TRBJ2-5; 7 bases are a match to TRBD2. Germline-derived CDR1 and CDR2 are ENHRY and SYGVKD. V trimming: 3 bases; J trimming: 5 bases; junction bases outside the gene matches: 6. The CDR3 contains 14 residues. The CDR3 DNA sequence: TGTGCCATCAGTGACGCGGGGGTTTGGGAGACCCAGTACTTC. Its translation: CAISDAGVWETQYF.

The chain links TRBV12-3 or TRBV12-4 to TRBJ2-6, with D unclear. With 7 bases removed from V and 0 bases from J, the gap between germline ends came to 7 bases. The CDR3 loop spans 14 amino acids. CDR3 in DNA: TGTGCCAGCACCCGGTCCTCTGGGGCCAACGTCCTGACTTTC. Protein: CASTRSSGANVLTF.

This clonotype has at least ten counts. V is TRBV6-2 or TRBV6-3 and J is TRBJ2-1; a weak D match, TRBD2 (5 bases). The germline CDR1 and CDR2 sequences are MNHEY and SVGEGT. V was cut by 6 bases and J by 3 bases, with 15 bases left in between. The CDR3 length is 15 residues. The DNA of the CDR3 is TGTGCCAGCAGACATACAGAGGACTTCTACAATGAGCAGTTCTTC. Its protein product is CASRHTEDFYNEQFF.

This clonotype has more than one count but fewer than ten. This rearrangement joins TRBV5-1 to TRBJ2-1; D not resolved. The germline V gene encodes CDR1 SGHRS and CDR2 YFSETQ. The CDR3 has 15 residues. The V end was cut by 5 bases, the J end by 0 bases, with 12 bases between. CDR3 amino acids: CASRGEVSSYNEQFF. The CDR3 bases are TGCGCCAGCAGAGGCGAGGTTAGCTCCTACAATGAGCAGTTCTTC.